These T cell receptor beta chains were read from a single sample in a study of technical replicates of blood from a few donors. Profiling relied on immunoSEQ multiplex PCR, and the TCRdb table lists in-frame clones only, not all of them. This table holds tens of thousands of clones, less than 99% found once. Input material: T cells isolated from PBMCs. The source is a human donor in good health. CDR3s include the opening cysteine and the closing phenylalanine or tryptophan. The order of the fields is CDR3 length, J gene, clone size, D gene, V gene, CDR3 protein, CDR3 DNA. The D gene is left open where the match is weak. Not all rows give a size; the values are once, few, many and, for expanded clones, a class.

cdr3_length: 13
j_call: TRBJ2-2
clone_size: -
d_call: -
v_call: TRBV10-2
cdr3_aa: CASVALNTGELFF
cdr3_nt: TGCGCCAGCGTAGCCCTTAACACCGGGGAGCTGTTTTTT

cdr3_length: 15
j_call: TRBJ2-2
clone_size: -
d_call: TRBD2
v_call: TRBV7-9
cdr3_aa: CASSWGLVPTGELFF
cdr3_nt: TGTGCCAGCAGCTGGGGACTAGTTCCCACCGGGGAGCTGTTTTTT

cdr3_length: 14
j_call: TRBJ2-7
clone_size: -
d_call: TRBD1
v_call: TRBV5-5
cdr3_aa: CASSLPDRVYEQYF
cdr3_nt: TGTGCCAGCAGCTTACCGGACAGGGTTTACGAGCAGTACTTC

cdr3_length: 15
j_call: TRBJ2-7
clone_size: -
d_call: -
v_call: TRBV11-1
cdr3_aa: CASSFSSGSSYEQYF
cdr3_nt: TGTGCCAGCAGCTTTAGTAGCGGTAGCTCCTACGAGCAGTACTTC

cdr3_length: 12
j_call: TRBJ1-1
clone_size: -
d_call: -
v_call: TRBV28
cdr3_aa: CASRQVNTEAFF
cdr3_nt: TGTGCCAGCAGACAGGTCAACACTGAAGCTTTCTTT

cdr3_length: 15
j_call: TRBJ2-1
clone_size: -
d_call: TRBD2
v_call: TRBV5-4
cdr3_aa: CASSLPGGSYNEQFF
cdr3_nt: TGTGCCAGCAGCTTGCCGGGAGGGTCATACAATGAGCAGTTCTTC

cdr3_length: 15
j_call: TRBJ1-5
clone_size: -
d_call: -
v_call: TRBV7-9
cdr3_aa: CASSLIGPGDQPQHF
cdr3_nt: TGTGCCAGCAGCTTAATTGGTCCAGGGGATCAGCCCCAGCATTTT

cdr3_length: 13
j_call: TRBJ1-2
clone_size: once
d_call: -
v_call: TRBV14
cdr3_aa: CASSQVGHDGYTF
cdr3_nt: TGTGCCAGCAGCCAAGTGGGACACGATGGCTACACCTTC

cdr3_length: 14
j_call: TRBJ2-7
clone_size: -
d_call: TRBD1
v_call: TRBV11-3
cdr3_aa: CASSSRTGLDEQYF
cdr3_nt: TGTGCCAGCAGTTCAAGGACAGGTCTGGACGAGCAGTACTTC

cdr3_length: 14
j_call: TRBJ1-1
clone_size: once
d_call: -
v_call: TRBV6-5
cdr3_aa: CASRPFLGGTEAFF
cdr3_nt: TGTGCCAGCAGGCCTTTTTTAGGGGGTACTGAAGCTTTCTTT

cdr3_length: 16
j_call: TRBJ2-3
clone_size: -
d_call: TRBD2
v_call: TRBV19
cdr3_aa: CASSLGLAGVPDTQYF
cdr3_nt: TGTGCCAGTAGCTTAGGACTAGCGGGAGTTCCAGATACGCAGTATTTT

cdr3_length: 15
j_call: TRBJ1-2
clone_size: -
d_call: TRBD1
v_call: TRBV2
cdr3_aa: CASSTNRGPNYGYTF
cdr3_nt: TGTGCCAGCAGCACAAACAGGGGGCCGAACTATGGCTACACCTTC

cdr3_length: 17
j_call: TRBJ2-1
clone_size: -
d_call: -
v_call: TRBV9
cdr3_aa: CASSVEGRDTPKNEQFF
cdr3_nt: TGTGCCAGCAGCGTAGAAGGGAGGGACACCCCCAAAAATGAGCAGTTCTTC

cdr3_length: 15
j_call: TRBJ2-1
clone_size: -
d_call: TRBD2
v_call: TRBV5-4
cdr3_aa: CASSLGGSSYNEQFF
cdr3_nt: TGTGCCAGCAGCTTGGGCGGGAGCTCCTACAATGAGCAGTTCTTC

cdr3_length: 17
j_call: TRBJ2-7
clone_size: -
d_call: TRBD2
v_call: TRBV7-2
cdr3_aa: CASSLYFTSGSPYEQYF
cdr3_nt: TGCGCCAGCAGCCTCTACTTCACTAGCGGGAGCCCCTACGAGCAGTACTTC

cdr3_length: 14
j_call: TRBJ2-7
clone_size: -
d_call: TRBD1
v_call: TRBV11-1
cdr3_aa: CASSSAGGLYEQYF
cdr3_nt: TGTGCCAGCAGCTCGGCAGGGGGCCTATACGAGCAGTACTTC

cdr3_length: 14
j_call: TRBJ1-5
clone_size: -
d_call: -
v_call: TRBV10-2
cdr3_aa: CASSESSGNQPQHF
cdr3_nt: TGCGCCAGCAGTGAGTCGTCCGGGAACCAGCCCCAGCATTTT

cdr3_length: 11
j_call: TRBJ1-4
clone_size: -
d_call: TRBD1
v_call: TRBV20-1
cdr3_aa: CSARTGEKLFF
cdr3_nt: TGCAGTGCGCGGACAGGCGAAAAACTGTTTTTT

cdr3_length: 13
j_call: TRBJ2-1
clone_size: -
d_call: -
v_call: TRBV19
cdr3_aa: CASKSPSGNEQFF
cdr3_nt: TGTGCCAGTAAGAGTCCCTCGGGGAATGAGCAGTTCTTC

cdr3_length: 15
j_call: TRBJ2-1
clone_size: -
d_call: TRBD1
v_call: TRBV30
cdr3_aa: CAWTPISGTGWEQFF
cdr3_nt: TGTGCCTGGACTCCTATTTCAGGGACAGGGTGGGAGCAGTTCTTC

cdr3_length: 14
j_call: TRBJ1-2
clone_size: once
d_call: -
v_call: TRBV29-1
cdr3_aa: CSVEGVRESHGYTF
cdr3_nt: TGCAGCGTTGAGGGCGTGCGGGAATCTCATGGCTACACCTTC

cdr3_length: 16
j_call: TRBJ2-5
clone_size: -
d_call: -
v_call: TRBV7-9
cdr3_aa: CASSPLRERGRETQYF
cdr3_nt: TGTGCCAGCAGCCCCCTCCGGGAGCGAGGTAGGGAGACCCAGTACTTC

cdr3_length: 13
j_call: TRBJ1-1
clone_size: -
d_call: -
v_call: TRBV7-3
cdr3_aa: CASSLNGKSEAFF
cdr3_nt: TGTGCCAGCAGCTTAAACGGTAAATCTGAAGCTTTCTTT

cdr3_length: 13
j_call: TRBJ1-1
clone_size: -
d_call: -
v_call: TRBV2
cdr3_aa: CASSEMAGTEAFF
cdr3_nt: TGTGCCAGCAGTGAGATGGCGGGGACTGAAGCTTTCTTT

cdr3_length: 16
j_call: TRBJ1-1
clone_size: -
d_call: TRBD1
v_call: TRBV9
cdr3_aa: CASSVAGGYLNTEAFF
cdr3_nt: TGTGCCAGCAGCGTAGCAGGGGGCTACTTAAACACTGAAGCTTTCTTT

cdr3_length: 14
j_call: TRBJ2-5
clone_size: -
d_call: TRBD1
v_call: TRBV29-1
cdr3_aa: CSVRDRGGRETQYF
cdr3_nt: TGCAGCGTTCGGGACAGGGGGGGTCGGGAGACCCAGTACTTC

cdr3_length: 17
j_call: TRBJ1-5
clone_size: -
d_call: TRBD1
v_call: TRBV11-2
cdr3_aa: CASSLDGTADSNQPQHF
cdr3_nt: TGTGCCAGCAGCTTAGACGGGACAGCAGACTCTAATCAGCCCCAGCATTTT

cdr3_length: 12
j_call: TRBJ2-1
clone_size: once
d_call: TRBD2
v_call: TRBV2
cdr3_aa: CASQREGNEQFF
cdr3_nt: TGTGCCAGCCAGCGGGAGGGAAACGAGCAGTTCTTC

cdr3_length: 18
j_call: TRBJ2-5
clone_size: -
d_call: TRBD2
v_call: TRBV5-4
cdr3_aa: CASSPTRASGRLQETQYF
cdr3_nt: TGTGCCAGCAGCCCGACGAGGGCTAGCGGGAGATTACAAGAGACCCAGTACTTC

cdr3_length: 16
j_call: TRBJ1-5
clone_size: -
d_call: -
v_call: TRBV21-1
cdr3_aa: CATTGEISYSNQPQHF
cdr3_nt: TGTGCCACTACAGGGGAGATATCTTATAGCAATCAGCCCCAGCATTTT

cdr3_length: 15
j_call: TRBJ2-2
clone_size: -
d_call: TRBD2
v_call: TRBV27
cdr3_aa: CASRQTSGSPGELFF
cdr3_nt: TGTGCCAGCAGACAGACTAGCGGGAGTCCCGGGGAGCTGTTTTTT

cdr3_length: 13
j_call: TRBJ1-2
clone_size: -
d_call: -
v_call: TRBV7-2
cdr3_aa: CASSYSGQDGYTF
cdr3_nt: TGTGCCAGCAGCTATAGTGGACAAGATGGCTACACCTTC

cdr3_length: 12
j_call: TRBJ2-2
clone_size: -
d_call: -
v_call: TRBV29-1
cdr3_aa: CSVKYNTGELFF
cdr3_nt: TGCAGCGTTAAATATAACACCGGGGAGCTGTTTTTT

cdr3_length: 14
j_call: TRBJ1-1
clone_size: -
d_call: TRBD1
v_call: TRBV18
cdr3_aa: CASSPTTGDTEAFF
cdr3_nt: TGTGCCAGCTCACCGACTACAGGGGACACTGAAGCTTTCTTT

cdr3_length: 13
j_call: TRBJ2-7
clone_size: -
d_call: TRBD1
v_call: TRBV27
cdr3_aa: CASSFGTGGEQYF
cdr3_nt: TGTGCCAGCAGTTTCGGGACAGGGGGCGAGCAGTACTTC

cdr3_length: 13
j_call: TRBJ2-7
clone_size: -
d_call: -
v_call: TRBV10-3
cdr3_aa: CAISETASYEQYF
cdr3_nt: TGTGCCATCAGTGAAACTGCCTCCTACGAGCAGTACTTC

cdr3_length: 17
j_call: TRBJ1-1
clone_size: -
d_call: -
v_call: TRBV19
cdr3_aa: CASSMVGGADIDTEAFF
cdr3_nt: TGTGCCAGTAGTATGGTAGGGGGGGCCGACATCGACACTGAAGCTTTCTTT

cdr3_length: 13
j_call: TRBJ2-7
clone_size: -
d_call: -
v_call: TRBV5-6
cdr3_aa: CASSLGSPYEQYF
cdr3_nt: TGTGCCAGCAGCTTGGGCAGTCCCTACGAGCAGTACTTC

cdr3_length: 13
j_call: TRBJ1-5
clone_size: -
d_call: -
v_call: TRBV7-8
cdr3_aa: CASSLEFSGPQHF
cdr3_nt: TGTGCCAGCAGCTTAGAATTTAGTGGGCCCCAGCATTTT

cdr3_length: 15
j_call: TRBJ2-2
clone_size: -
d_call: TRBD1
v_call: TRBV7-2
cdr3_aa: CASSSGQANTGELFF
cdr3_nt: TGTGCCAGCAGCTCGGGACAGGCGAACACCGGGGAGCTGTTTTTT

cdr3_length: 15
j_call: TRBJ2-7
clone_size: -
d_call: TRBD1
v_call: TRBV6-1
cdr3_aa: CASSRDRGFLYEQYF
cdr3_nt: TGTGCCAGCAGCCGGGACAGGGGGTTCCTCTACGAGCAGTACTTC

cdr3_length: 15
j_call: TRBJ2-2
clone_size: -
d_call: TRBD1
v_call: TRBV13
cdr3_aa: CASNVDRGHTGELFF
cdr3_nt: TGTGCCAGCAACGTGGACAGGGGGCATACCGGGGAGCTGTTTTTT

cdr3_length: 15
j_call: TRBJ2-2
clone_size: -
d_call: -
v_call: TRBV4-3
cdr3_aa: CASSQQHGGAGELFF
cdr3_nt: TGCGCCAGCAGCCAACAACACGGCGGTGCCGGGGAGCTGTTTTTT

cdr3_length: 13
j_call: TRBJ2-3
clone_size: -
d_call: -
v_call: TRBV27
cdr3_aa: CASSFSNTDTQYF
cdr3_nt: TGTGCCAGCAGTTTTTCTAACACAGATACGCAGTATTTT

cdr3_length: 18
j_call: TRBJ2-7
clone_size: -
d_call: TRBD2
v_call: TRBV18
cdr3_aa: CASSPFLAGGPDQYEQYF
cdr3_nt: TGTGCCAGCTCACCGTTTCTAGCGGGAGGGCCAGATCAATACGAGCAGTACTTC

cdr3_length: 15
j_call: TRBJ1-5
clone_size: -
d_call: TRBD1
v_call: TRBV19
cdr3_aa: CASSIQGGSNQPQHF
cdr3_nt: TGTGCCAGTAGTATTCAGGGGGGTAGCAATCAGCCCCAGCATTTT

cdr3_length: 15
j_call: TRBJ2-7
clone_size: -
d_call: TRBD1
v_call: TRBV5-8
cdr3_aa: CASSLVGQGSYEQYF
cdr3_nt: TGTGCCAGCAGCTTGGTGGGACAGGGCTCCTACGAGCAGTACTTC

cdr3_length: 11
j_call: TRBJ2-7
clone_size: few
d_call: -
v_call: TRBV5-4
cdr3_aa: CASSWGDEQYF
cdr3_nt: TGTGCCAGCAGCTGGGGGGACGAGCAGTACTTC

cdr3_length: 10
j_call: TRBJ2-3
clone_size: -
d_call: -
v_call: TRBV29-1
cdr3_aa: CSVGTDTQYF
cdr3_nt: TGCAGCGTCGGCACAGATACGCAGTATTTT

cdr3_length: 12
j_call: TRBJ2-7
clone_size: -
d_call: TRBD1
v_call: TRBV6-6
cdr3_aa: CASTGGVYEQYF
cdr3_nt: TGTGCCAGCACAGGGGGCGTATACGAGCAGTACTTC

cdr3_length: 13
j_call: TRBJ2-5
clone_size: -
d_call: -
v_call: TRBV27
cdr3_aa: CASRWAGGETQYF
cdr3_nt: TGTGCCAGCAGATGGGCGGGTGGGGAGACCCAGTACTTC

cdr3_length: 15
j_call: TRBJ2-3
clone_size: -
d_call: TRBD2
v_call: TRBV6-4
cdr3_aa: CASSVLAGGLDTQYF
cdr3_nt: TGTGCCAGCAGTGTACTAGCGGGAGGGCTAGATACGCAGTATTTT

cdr3_length: 13
j_call: TRBJ1-1
clone_size: -
d_call: TRBD1
v_call: TRBV28
cdr3_aa: CASSLGQSTEAFF
cdr3_nt: TGTGCCAGCAGCTTGGGACAGTCCACTGAAGCTTTCTTT

cdr3_length: 13
j_call: TRBJ1-2
clone_size: once
d_call: TRBD1
v_call: TRBV4-2
cdr3_aa: CASSPGQGNGYTF
cdr3_nt: TGTGCCAGCAGCCCTGGACAGGGCAATGGCTACACCTTC

cdr3_length: 15
j_call: TRBJ2-6
clone_size: -
d_call: -
v_call: TRBV4-3
cdr3_aa: CASSQEGSGANVLTF
cdr3_nt: TGCGCCAGCAGCCAAGAAGGTAGCGGGGCCAACGTCCTGACTTTC